Shown below are 5 T cell receptor beta chains from a single sample sequenced in a study of spatial heterogeneity in lung cancer (dated 2019 in TCRdb). The time point label, as the study defines it: sample taken at primary tumor resection. The library was made by 5' RACE. This sample was sequenced with a NextSeq 500. In TCRdb, the public reads were trimmed at Q25 with fastp and aligned with MiXCR, with productive beta chains retained. Identical CDR3 protein sequences are pooled into one entry, listed with their most common genes and DNA. This sample has about 92,000 distinct CDR3 sequences in its table, and approximately 12% of those were observed once. The ten largest make up roughly two fifths of the sample. Sequences were derived from PBMCs, sampled at surgery. Receptors were obtained from a male donor with early-stage non-small cell lung cancer.

This clonotype was seen a handful of times. The J gene is TRBJ2-5, the V gene TRBV4-3; 8 bases agree with TRBD1. Germline assignment: CDR1 LGHNA and CDR2 YSLEER. Losses at the gene ends were 2 bases for V and 5 bases for J; bases not matched to a gene: 7. The CDR3 consists of 15 residues. The CDR3 loop is CASSQSRAGGETQYF. CDR3 nucleotides: TGCGCCAGCAGCCAATCACGGGCAGGGGGCGAGACCCAGTACTTC.

The chain is built from TRBV5-1 and TRBJ2-1; D is ambiguous. Trimming removed 0 bases from V and 1 base from J, with 11 bases in between. The germline CDR1 and CDR2 sequences are SGHRS and YFSETQ. CDR3 length equals 16 residues. CDR3 loop: CASSLASLTSYNEQFF. The CDR3 DNA follows: TGCGCCAGCAGCTTGGCCTCTTTAACTTCCTACAATGAGCAGTTCTTC.

The gene calls are TRBV3-1 and TRBJ2-3, with 10 nucleotides matching TRBD2. Germline-derived CDR1 and CDR2 are LGHDT and YNNKEL (reference sequence). V gave up 0 bases and J gave up 7 bases; unmatched junction bases: 10. This CDR3 contains 17 residues. CDR3 protein: CASSQDRLAGVRNTQYF. The DNA for the CDR3 is TGTGCCAGCAGCCAAGATCGCCTAGCGGGGGTACGGAATACGCAGTATTTT.

This clonotype was picked up a small number of times. The gene calls are TRBV7-6 and TRBJ2-3, with a possible D match to TRBD2 (5 bases). The CDR3 is 15 amino acids. The V end lost 1 base, the J end lost 5 bases, and 13 bases lay between the germline ends. Germline values: CDR1 SGHVS, CDR2 FNYEAQ. The CDR3: CASSLGGPPGDTQYF. In DNA form, the CDR3 reads TGTGCCAGCAGCTTAGGAGGGCCACCTGGAGATACGCAGTATTTT.

This clonotype has a handful of counts. V gene TRBV29-1 combines with J gene TRBJ2-6; D unclear. Looked up from germline, CDR1 is SQVTM and CDR2 is ANQGSEA. Trimming removed 2 bases from V and 0 bases from J, with 2 bases in between. There are 13 residues in the CDR3. CDR3 nucleotides: TGCAGCGTTGAAAGCTCTGGGGCCAACGTCCTGACTTTC. This sequence encodes CSVESSGANVLTF.